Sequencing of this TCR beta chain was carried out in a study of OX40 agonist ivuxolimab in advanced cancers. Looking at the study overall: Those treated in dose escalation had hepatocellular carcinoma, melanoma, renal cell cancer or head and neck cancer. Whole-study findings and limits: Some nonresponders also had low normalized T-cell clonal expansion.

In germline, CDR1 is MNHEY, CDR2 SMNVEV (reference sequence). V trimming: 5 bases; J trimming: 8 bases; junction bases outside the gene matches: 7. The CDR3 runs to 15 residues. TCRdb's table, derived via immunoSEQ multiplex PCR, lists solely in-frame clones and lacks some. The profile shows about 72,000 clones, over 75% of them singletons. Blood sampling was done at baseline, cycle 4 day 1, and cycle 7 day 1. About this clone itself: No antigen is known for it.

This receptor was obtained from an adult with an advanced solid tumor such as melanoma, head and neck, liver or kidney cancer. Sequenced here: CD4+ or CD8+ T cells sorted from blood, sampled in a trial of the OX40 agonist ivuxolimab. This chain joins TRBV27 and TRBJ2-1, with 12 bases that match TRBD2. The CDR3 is CASSPPSGGAYEQFF. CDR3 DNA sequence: TGTGCCAGCAGTCCGCCTAGCGGGGGGGCCTATGAGCAGTTCTTC.